The 15 T cell receptor beta chains given below trace back to one sample, sequenced in a study of neurological immune-mediated disorders. One entry per CDR3 protein results from TCRdb running MiXCR on the 5' RACE reads. The table has 15,000 to 20,000 distinct CDR3 sequences, over 8.5% seen once; the top ten hold around 28%. Sequencing used CD8+ T cells from blood. The receptors come from a woman in her fifties or sixties in good health.

This clonotype was counted many times. J is TRBJ1-5 and V is TRBV20-1; D gene unclear. V dropped 6 bases and J dropped 6 bases, with 15 bases sitting between them. The CDR3 has 13 amino acids. Looked up from germline, CDR1 is DFQATT and CDR2 is SNEGSKA (reference sequence). This CDR3 is CSAPKSTGQPQHF. Written as DNA, the CDR3 is TGCAGTGCCCCAAAGTCGACGGGTCAGCCCCAGCATTTT.

This clonotype came up many times. CDR3 in amino acids: CSVPLGAEAFF. DNA of the CDR3: TGCAGCGTTCCGTTGGGAGCTGAAGCTTTCTTT. The chain combines TRBV29-1 with TRBJ1-1, with D hard to call. Trimming pared 5 bases from V and 6 bases from J, leaving 10 bases between. The germline V gene has CDR1 SQVTM and CDR2 ANQGSEA. CDR3 length: 11 residues.

This clonotype was counted ten times or more. V is TRBV6-6 and J is TRBJ2-1; D is ambiguous. Trimming stripped 2 bases from V and 1 base from J, with 18 bases between. Germline CDR1 and CDR2: MNHNY and SVGAGI (reference sequence). The CDR3 has 18 amino acids. The CDR3 coding sequence is TGTGCCAGCAGTTACACCCCTCCCGAAGTCCCATCCTACAATGAGCAGTTCTTC. This gives the protein CASSYTPPEVPSYNEQFF.

The sample holds many counts of this clonotype. The chain recombines TRBV28 with TRBJ2-7, with TRBD1 as a possible D gene (6 bases). This CDR3 is built from 14 residues. Germline V lookup: CDR1 MDHEN, CDR2 SYDVKM. Trimming took off 5 bases at V and 5 bases at J, with 16 bases between the two ends. CDR3 nucleotide sequence: TGTGCCAGCAGTCCCCTTACAGGGTCCCACGAGCAGTACTTC. This encodes CASSPLTGSHEQYF. The full variable domain, completed using reference TRBV28 and TRBJ2-7, is DVKVTQSSRYLVKRTGEKVFLECVQDMDHENMFWYRQDPGLGLRLIYFSYDVKMKEKGDIPEGYSVSREKKERFSLILESASTNQTSMYLCASSPLTGSHEQYFGPGTRLTVT.

The table lists this clonotype with many counts. This sequence joins TRBV27 and TRBJ1-5; D not certain. Per the germline V gene, CDR1 is MNHEY and CDR2 is SMNVEV (reference sequence). This CDR3 has 14 amino acids. V was shortened by 2 bases and J by 4 bases, with 9 bases between the two germline ends. CDR3 amino acids: CASSLGRSNQPQHF. The CDR3 DNA follows: TGTGCCAGCAGTTTAGGCAGATCTAATCAGCCCCAGCATTTT.

There are many counts of this clonotype. The CDR3 here is CASSTPPEGRRTEAFF. CDR3 DNA sequence: TGTGCCAGTAGTACCCCCCCAGAGGGTAGGAGAACTGAAGCTTTCTTT. The chain carries TRBV19 and TRBJ1-1; D remains ambiguous. The V end lost 4 bases, the J end lost 5 bases, and 20 bases lay between the germline ends. Germline V gene data show CDR1 as LNHDA and CDR2 as SQIVND (reference sequence). The CDR3 covers 16 residues.

There are a few counts of this clonotype. The chain links TRBV19 to TRBJ2-6; D might be TRBD1 or TRBD2, each matching 5 bases. With 8 bases removed from V and 0 bases from J, the gap between germline ends came to 17 bases. The V gene's germline CDR1 is LNHDA and CDR2 SQIVND (reference sequence). There are 17 residues in the CDR3. The CDR3 reads CASVRAGRASGANVLTF. The CDR3 DNA reads as TGTGCCAGTGTTAGGGCAGGGCGGGCCTCTGGGGCCAACGTCCTGACTTTC.

This clonotype occurred many times. The CDR3 DNA is TGTGCCAATCCGGGACAGCCGAATAGGGAGCAGTACTTC. Translation: CANPGQPNREQYF. The V call is TRBV25-1, the J call TRBJ2-7, with 7 bases identical to TRBD1. V trimming: 10 bases; J trimming: 7 bases; junction bases outside the gene matches: 13. Germline CDR1 reads MGHDK; CDR2 reads SYGVNS. CDR3 length: 13 amino acids.

This clonotype was counted many times. The chain couples TRBV7-8 to TRBJ2-7, with 7 bases identical to TRBD2. V lost 5 bases and J lost 0; bases outside the gene matches: 10. The CDR3 is 16 amino acids. Germline V gene sequence: CDR1 SGHVS, CDR2 FQNEAQ. CDR3 protein: CASSTGMGGSSYEQYF. In nucleotides, the CDR3 is TGTGCCAGCAGCACCGGGATGGGGGGGAGCTCCTACGAGCAGTACTTC.

Many counts were recorded for this clonotype. The chain carries TRBV13 and TRBJ2-4, with TRBD1 identical over 10 bases. The CDR3 is 16 amino acids. V dropped 5 bases and J dropped 5; count of bases not matched to a gene: 9. CDR1 and CDR2 (germline): PRHDT, FYEKMQ (reference sequence). CDR3 protein: CASSPRDRGDENIQYF. DNA of the CDR3: TGTGCCAGCAGCCCCAGGGACAGGGGTGATGAAAACATTCAGTACTTC.

This clonotype was counted many times. J is TRBJ2-5 and V is TRBV12-3 or TRBV12-4; tentative D call: TRBD2 (5 bases). This CDR3 is 14 amino acids long. V was cut by 7 bases and J by 5 bases, with 17 bases left in between. CDR3 sequence (DNA): TGTGCCAGCAACGAGGGTGGGCCATCGGAGACCCAGTACTTC. Encoded protein: CASNEGGPSETQYF.

This clonotype was detected ten times or more. V usage is TRBV10-3 and J usage is TRBJ2-1; tentatively, D is TRBD1 (5 bases). This CDR3 spans 14 amino acids. V was clipped by 8 bases and J by 8 bases, with 19 bases between them. Per germline, CDR1 ENHRY and CDR2 SYGVKD. CDR3 nucleotides: TGTGCCATCGGGGCGCCTACCCGAAGGTATGAGCAGTTCTTC. Protein sequence: CAIGAPTRRYEQFF.

This clonotype has ten or more counts. The DNA for the CDR3 is TGCAGTGCTAGAGATAAGGGGAAGGGCCTCCGAGCTTTCTTT. Encoded protein: CSARDKGKGLRAFF. The chain joins TRBV20-1 to TRBJ1-1, with D maybe TRBD1 (5 bases). The CDR3 spans 14 residues. Germline V gene sequence: CDR1 DFQATT, CDR2 SNEGSKA (reference sequence). V was pared by 0 bases and J by 10 bases, with 18 bases between.

As for this clonotype: Possible read error: a much larger clone is one base away. The J gene is TRBJ1-5, the V gene TRBV4-1; D is undetermined. There are 14 residues in the CDR3. Germline loops: CDR1 MGHRA, CDR2 YSYEKL. CDR3 loop: CASSSGRPNHPQHF. The CDR3 DNA reads TGCGCCAGCAGCTCCGGGCGCCCCAATCATCCCCAGCATTTT.

This clonotype came up many times. This chain uses TRBV12-3 or TRBV12-4 with TRBJ2-1; D gene unclear. The CDR3 runs 12 residues. V was pared by 4 bases and J by 4 bases, with 5 bases between. The CDR3 here is CASSSAYNEQFF. Here the CDR3 DNA reads TGTGCCAGCAGTTCCGCTTACAATGAGCAGTTCTTC.